This T cell receptor beta chain is from a study of cytomegalovirus exposure and HLA in healthy donors. Whole-study findings and limits: Later genetic work tied a missense DCLRE1C variant to beta-chain V and J trimming. Three CMV-associated chains proved CMV antigen-specific in vitro. A later look showed TCR association rates differing by HLA locus, highest for DRB1 and lowest for HLA-C.

This clone was seen just once. The antigen is unknown. PCR was performed using 60 Vbeta and 13 Jbeta primers. Sequenced by immunoSEQ multiplex PCR; TCRdb stores in-frame clones only, minus some. The data show about 170,000 clones, with approximately 67% seen just once and about 3.2% held by the top ten. Everyone who donated was a healthy bone marrow donor. Germline CDR1 reads MNHEY; CDR2 reads SMNVEV (reference sequence). CDR3 size: 14 residues. Germline trimming cut 7 bases from V and 5 bases from J; bases unmatched to any gene: 5. V and J are TRBV27 and TRBJ1-4; 9 bases are shared with TRBD1. Sequences were obtained from PBMCs. The receptor was isolated from a man in his forties in good health and CMV-seronegative. The CDR3 is CASKGQGFNEKLFF. CDR3 nucleotide sequence: TGTGCCAGCAAGGGACAGGGTTTCAATGAAAAACTGTTTTTT.